The subject of this entry is one TCR beta chain. The antigen is unknown. V shed 2 bases and J shed 3 bases, with 11 bases lying between them. Germline V gene sequence: CDR1 SGHTA, CDR2 FQGNSA. This CDR3 region has 15 residues. The data are from a study of T-cell memory formation after mild COVID-19. Study background: TCR clusters were mostly donor specific.

General study results and limits: Mainly CM and EM harbored the contracting CD4+ clones; mainly EMRA harbored the CD8+ ones.

Each CDR3 protein is one row after TCRdb ran MiXCR on the 5' RACE reads. In the table there are around 470,000 distinct CDR3 sequences, 20% of which are singletons. Sequencing was performed on PBMCs or a T cell subset sorted from them (not recorded which). The chain employs TRBV7-2 and TRBJ1-5; unclear D gene. The receptor comes from an adult woman who had mild COVID-19 (a few samples of this study predate the infection). Cell type and time point are not known. Here the CDR3 reads CASSLKAGPNQPQHF. The CDR3 nucleotides are TGTGCCAGCAGCTTAAAGGCCGGCCCCAATCAGCCCCAGCATTTT.